This TCR beta chain stems from a study of Ad26.COV2.S vaccination and SARS-CoV-2 variants. Study context: Dosing was one shot or two shots 56 days apart.

The repertoire was sequenced with immunoSEQ multiplex PCR; TCRdb's copy has only in-frame clones and lacks some. Among around 340,000 clones, around 89% were seen once, and the ten largest hold roughly 5%. CDR1 and CDR2 from the germline V gene are MRHNA and SNTAGT. The V end was cut by 10 bases, the J end by 4 bases, with 14 bases between. The CDR3 loop spans 13 amino acids. As to treatment: roughly 20 received Ad26.COV2.S at low or high dose, single or two shots; about 5 received placebo; per-sample allocation not given. Samples were taken on day 63 after the first vaccine or placebo injection. The specimen comprised peripheral blood, sampled in a trial of Ad26.COV2.S vaccine versus placebo. The rearrangement joins TRBV6-4 to TRBJ2-1, with a weak D call TRBD1 (5 bases). The sequence came from a person aged 18-65 years who received the Ad26.COV2.S COVID-19 vaccine or a placebo. The CDR3 nucleotides are TGTGCCATCCCAAATGGGGCATACAATGAGCAGTTCTTC. It translates to CAIPNGAYNEQFF.